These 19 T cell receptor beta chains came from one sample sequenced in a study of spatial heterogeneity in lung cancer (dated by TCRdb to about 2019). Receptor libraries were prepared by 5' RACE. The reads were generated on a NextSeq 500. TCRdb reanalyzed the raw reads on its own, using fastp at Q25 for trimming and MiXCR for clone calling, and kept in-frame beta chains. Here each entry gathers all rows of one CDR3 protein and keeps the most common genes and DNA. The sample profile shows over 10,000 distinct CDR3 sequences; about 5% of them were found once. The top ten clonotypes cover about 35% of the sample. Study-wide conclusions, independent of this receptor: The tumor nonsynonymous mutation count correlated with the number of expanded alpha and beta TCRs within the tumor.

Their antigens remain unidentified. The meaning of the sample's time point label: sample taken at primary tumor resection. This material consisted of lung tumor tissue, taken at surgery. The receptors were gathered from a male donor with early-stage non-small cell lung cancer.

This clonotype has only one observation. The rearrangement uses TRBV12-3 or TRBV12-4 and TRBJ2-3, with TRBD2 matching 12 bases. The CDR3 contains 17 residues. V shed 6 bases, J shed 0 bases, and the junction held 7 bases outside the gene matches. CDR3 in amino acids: CASRPGLAGVSTDTQYF. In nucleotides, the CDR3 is TGTGCCAGCAGGCCGGGACTAGCGGGCGTTAGCACAGATACGCAGTATTTT.

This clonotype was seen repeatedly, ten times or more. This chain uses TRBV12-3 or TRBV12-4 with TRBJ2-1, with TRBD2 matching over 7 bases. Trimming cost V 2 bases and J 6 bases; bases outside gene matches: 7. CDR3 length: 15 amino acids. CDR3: CASSLRAGAGNEQFF. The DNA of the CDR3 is TGTGCCAGCAGTTTAAGGGCGGGAGCGGGCAATGAGCAGTTCTTC.

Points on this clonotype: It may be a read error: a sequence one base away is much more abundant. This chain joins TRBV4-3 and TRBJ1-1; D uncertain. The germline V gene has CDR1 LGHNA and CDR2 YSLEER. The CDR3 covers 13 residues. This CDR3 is CAGSHAWGTEAFF. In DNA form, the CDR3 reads TGCGCCGGCAGCCATGCATGGGGCACTGAAGCTTTCTTT.

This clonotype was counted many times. In nucleotides, the CDR3 is TGTGCCATCAGTGAGTCGGGGACAGGGGACCATAATTCACCCCTCCACTTT. Residues: CAISESGTGDHNSPLHF. The chain links TRBV10-3 to TRBJ1-6; the match to TRBD1 covers 10 bases. The J segment lost 5 bases and the V segment lost 0 bases, leaving 4 bases of the junction unmatched. This CDR3 is built from 17 residues. The germline V gene encodes CDR1 ENHRY and CDR2 SYGVKD.

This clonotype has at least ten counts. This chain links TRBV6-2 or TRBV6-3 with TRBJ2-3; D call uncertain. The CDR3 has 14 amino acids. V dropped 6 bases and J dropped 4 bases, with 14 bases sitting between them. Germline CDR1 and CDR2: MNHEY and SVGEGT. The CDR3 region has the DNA TGTGCCAGCAGGGCGGCGACCATGGCAGATACGCAGTATTTT. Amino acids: CASRAATMADTQYF.

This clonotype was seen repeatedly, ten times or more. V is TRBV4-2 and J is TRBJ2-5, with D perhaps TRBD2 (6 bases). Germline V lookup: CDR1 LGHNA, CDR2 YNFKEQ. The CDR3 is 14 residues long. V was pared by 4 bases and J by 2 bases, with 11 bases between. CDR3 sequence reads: CASSRELAQETQYF. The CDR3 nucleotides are TGTGCCAGCAGCCGAGAACTAGCTCAAGAGACCCAGTACTTC.

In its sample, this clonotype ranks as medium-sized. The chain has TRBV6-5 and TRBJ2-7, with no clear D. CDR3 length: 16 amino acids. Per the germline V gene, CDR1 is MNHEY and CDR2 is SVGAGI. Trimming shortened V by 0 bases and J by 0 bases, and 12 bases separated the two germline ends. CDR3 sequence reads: CASSYSSGRSSYEQYF. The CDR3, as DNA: TGTGCCAGCAGTTACTCGTCCGGGCGGAGCTCCTACGAGCAGTACTTC.

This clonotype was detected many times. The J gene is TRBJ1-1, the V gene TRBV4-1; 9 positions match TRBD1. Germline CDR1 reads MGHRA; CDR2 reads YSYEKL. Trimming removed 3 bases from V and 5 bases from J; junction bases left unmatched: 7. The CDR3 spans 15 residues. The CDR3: CASSHPTGGSTEAFF. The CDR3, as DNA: TGCGCCAGCAGCCACCCGACAGGGGGAAGTACTGAAGCTTTCTTT.

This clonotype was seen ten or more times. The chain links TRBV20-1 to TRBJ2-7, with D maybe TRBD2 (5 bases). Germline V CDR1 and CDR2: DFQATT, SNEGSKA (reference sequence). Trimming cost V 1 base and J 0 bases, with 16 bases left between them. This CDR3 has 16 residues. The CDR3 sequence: CSARGRSGFPSYEQYF. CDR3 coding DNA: TGCAGTGCTAGAGGGCGCAGCGGCTTCCCCTCCTACGAGCAGTACTTC.

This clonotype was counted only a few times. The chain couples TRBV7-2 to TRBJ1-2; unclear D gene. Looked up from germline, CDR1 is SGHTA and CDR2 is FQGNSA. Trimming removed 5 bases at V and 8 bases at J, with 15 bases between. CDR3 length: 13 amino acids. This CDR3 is CASSPYLVDGYTF. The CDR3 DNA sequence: TGTGCCAGCAGCCCGTATTTAGTCGACGGCTACACCTTC.

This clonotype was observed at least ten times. The CDR3 sequence: CASSVREGTGELFF. CDR3 DNA: TGTGCCAGCAGTGTCCGGGAAGGGACCGGGGAGCTGTTTTTT. The chain uses TRBV6-4 and TRBJ2-2, with a weak D call TRBD2 (5 bases). CDR3 size: 14 residues. Trimming stripped 4 bases from V and 5 bases from J, with 11 bases between. Per germline, CDR1 MRHNA and CDR2 SNTAGT.

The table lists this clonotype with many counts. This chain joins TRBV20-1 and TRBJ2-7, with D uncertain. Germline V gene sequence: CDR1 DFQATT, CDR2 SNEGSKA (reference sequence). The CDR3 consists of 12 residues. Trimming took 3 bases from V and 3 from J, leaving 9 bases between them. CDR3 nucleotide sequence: TGCAGTGCTAGCGACACACTCTACGAGCAGTACGTC. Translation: CSASDTLYEQYV.

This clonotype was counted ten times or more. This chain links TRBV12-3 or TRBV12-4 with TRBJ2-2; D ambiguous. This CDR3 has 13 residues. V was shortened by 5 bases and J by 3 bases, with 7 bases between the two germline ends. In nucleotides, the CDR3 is TGTGCCAGCAGTATGGACCACACCGGGGAGCTGTTTTTT. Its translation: CASSMDHTGELFF.

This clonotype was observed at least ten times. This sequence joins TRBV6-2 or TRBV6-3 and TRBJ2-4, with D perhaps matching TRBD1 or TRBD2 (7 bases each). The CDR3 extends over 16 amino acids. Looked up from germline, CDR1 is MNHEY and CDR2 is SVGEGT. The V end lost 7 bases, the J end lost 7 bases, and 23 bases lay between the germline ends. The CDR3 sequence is CASNYRGGAERNIQYF. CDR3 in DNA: TGTGCCAGCAACTACAGGGGAGGGGCAGAGAGGAACATTCAGTACTTC.

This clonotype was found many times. The CDR3 DNA follows: TGTGCCAGCAGTGAAGTCGCTGCTTACAATGAGCAGTTCTTC. Translation: CASSEVAAYNEQFF. This chain links TRBV25-1 with TRBJ2-1; no reliable D call. Per germline, CDR1 MGHDK and CDR2 SYGVNS. The CDR3 runs 14 residues. V lost 2 bases, J lost 4 bases, and 9 bases lay in between.

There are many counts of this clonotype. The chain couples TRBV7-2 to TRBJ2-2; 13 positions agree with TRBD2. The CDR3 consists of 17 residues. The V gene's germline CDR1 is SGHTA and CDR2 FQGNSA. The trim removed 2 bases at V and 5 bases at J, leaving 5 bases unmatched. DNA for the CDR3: TGTGCCAGCAGCTTACTGACTAGCGGGGGGAAAACCGGGGAGCTGTTTTTT. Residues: CASSLLTSGGKTGELFF.

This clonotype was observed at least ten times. The CDR3 sequence is CASSPMGQAIGEQYF. Here the CDR3 DNA reads TGTGCCAGCAGCCCGATGGGACAGGCAATAGGGGAGCAGTACTTC. The chain has TRBV11-2 and TRBJ2-7; TRBD1 matches 8 bases. This CDR3 comprises 15 residues. After removal of 5 bases from V and 7 bases from J, the junction contained 13 bases not matched to a gene. The germline V gene encodes CDR1 SGHAT and CDR2 FQNNGV.

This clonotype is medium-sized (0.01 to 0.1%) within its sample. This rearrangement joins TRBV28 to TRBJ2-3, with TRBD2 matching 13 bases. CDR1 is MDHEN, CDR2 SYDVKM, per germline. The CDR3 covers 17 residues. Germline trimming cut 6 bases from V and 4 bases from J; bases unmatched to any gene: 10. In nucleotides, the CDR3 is TGTGCCAGCAGCCCCGAACTAGCGGGGGGGAGGCCAGATACGCAGTATTTT. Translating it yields CASSPELAGGRPDTQYF.

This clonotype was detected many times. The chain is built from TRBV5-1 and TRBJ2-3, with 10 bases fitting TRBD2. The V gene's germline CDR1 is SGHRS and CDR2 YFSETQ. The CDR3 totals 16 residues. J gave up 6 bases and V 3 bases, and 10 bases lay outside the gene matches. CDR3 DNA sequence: TGCGCCAGCAGCTCTCTAGCGGGGGCCCCAGGTGATACGCAGTATTTT. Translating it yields CASSSLAGAPGDTQYF.